This TCR beta chain was captured in a study of breast tumors, draining lymph nodes, adjacent tissues. Study findings and constraints: Tumors had less TCR diversity than lymph nodes, more than nontumor tissue. The lymph node origin of tumor T cells was framed as consistent with a hypothesis, not demonstrated.

Using its own MiXCR run on the multiplex PCR reads, TCRdb lists one record per CDR3 protein. The table lists about 47,000 distinct CDR3 sequences, about 23% of them singletons. In this sample, this clonotype turned up many times. Its matching antigen is unknown. Germline CDR1 is SGHRS and CDR2 is YFSETQ. This CDR3 is built from 16 residues. The V gene lost 4 bases and the J gene lost 4 bases, with 21 bases spanning the gap. This receptor was obtained from a female donor with breast cancer. Some clones in this sample may be carry-over from other donors' samples. The chain links TRBV5-1 to TRBJ2-7, with D perhaps TRBD1 or TRBD2 (5 bases each). Specimen: breast tumor tissue. Written as DNA, the CDR3 is TGCGCCAGCAGCCCCCGGACACATAATAGAGGGTACGAGCAGTACTTC. Protein: CASSPRTHNRGYEQYF.